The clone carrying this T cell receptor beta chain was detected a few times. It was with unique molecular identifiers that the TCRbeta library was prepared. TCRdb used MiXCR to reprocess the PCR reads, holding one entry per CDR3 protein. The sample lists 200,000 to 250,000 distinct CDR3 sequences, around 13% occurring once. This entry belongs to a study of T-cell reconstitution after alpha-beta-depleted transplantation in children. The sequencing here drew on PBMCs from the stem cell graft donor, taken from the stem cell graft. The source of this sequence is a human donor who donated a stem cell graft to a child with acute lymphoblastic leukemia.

The CDR3 region is CASNTGTGTEAFF. Here the CDR3 DNA reads TGTGCCAGTAACACAGGGACGGGCACTGAAGCTTTCTTT. V usage is TRBV19 and J usage is TRBJ1-1; a weak D match, TRBD1 (6 bases). Germline values: CDR1 LNHDA, CDR2 SQIVND (reference sequence). The ends were cut back, 7 bases at V and 4 bases at J, with 13 bases in the middle. The CDR3 sequence is 13 residues long.